This T cell receptor (beta chain) was identified in a study of blood T cell repertoires in COVID-19. About the research overall: The United States, Italy and Spain supplied acute and convalescent COVID-19 samples. The cDNA or gDNA used as material had been derived from T cells, B-cell-depleted T cells, or PBMCs.

This CDR3 is 15 amino acids long. Trimming took 3 bases from V and 5 from J; bases not matched to a gene: 5. Germline V gene lookup returns CDR1 SGHAT and CDR2 FQNNGV. In the authors' workflow: How many nucleated cells were present was estimated from reference gene primer amplification. Data came from immunoSEQ multiplex PCR; TCRdb stores just in-frame clones and leaves some out. V and J calls and clone size are as listed in that table; D and trimming were resolved from the DNA. Of roughly 200,000 clones detected, roughly 78% appear once; the ten largest clones hold 2.5% to 3%. The V call is TRBV11-2, the J call TRBJ1-5; 9 bases map to TRBD1. The receptor's source is a woman older than 75 with active or convalescent COVID-19. Sequenced input: peripheral blood. The CDR3 coding sequence is TGTGCCAGCAGCTTGGGGACAGGGCGTTATCAGCCCCAGCATTTT. Translation gives CASSLGTGRYQPQHF.